This T cell receptor (beta chain) was captured in a study of T cells in localized non-small cell lung cancer. About this clone itself: Its target is not known.

The repertoire was sequenced with immunoSEQ multiplex PCR; TCRdb's copy has only in-frame clones and lacks some. The table has over 45,000 clones, approximately 80% seen once; the top ten hold around 17%. This CDR3 is 15 amino acids long. Germline CDR1 and CDR2: MDHEN and SYDVKM. The V gene lost 5 bases and the J gene lost 4 bases, with 17 bases spanning the gap. Findings of the study overall: Blood T cell density predicted longer survival; adjacent-lung clonality, shorter.

The chain couples TRBV28 to TRBJ1-1; D is possibly TRBD1 (5 bases). This sequence originates from a man between 35 and 75 years old with stage I squamous cell lung carcinoma. The sequencing used peripheral blood, collected before any cancer treatment. The CDR3 here is CASSPGRGVGTEAFF. The CDR3 DNA reads TGTGCCAGCAGTCCTGGCCGGGGGGTGGGCACTGAAGCTTTCTTT.